This T cell receptor beta chain was captured in a study of blood T cell repertoires in COVID-19. As for the study in general: Nucleic acid was either cDNA or gDNA, and it came from T cells, B-cell-depleted T cells, or PBMCs.

CDR1 is SGHTS and CDR2 is YDEGEE in the germline V gene. The germline V and J ends were trimmed by 7 bases and 8 bases, with 12 bases remaining between them. The CDR3 extends over 11 amino acids. Authors' data handling: Quantification of nucleated cells was approximated via reference gene primer amplification. Generated by immunoSEQ multiplex PCR, the TCRdb table keeps only in-frame clones and is missing some. Clone size and the V and J calls come from that table; the DNA yielded D and trimming. The repertoire consists of 250,000 to 300,000 clones, with 86% occurring once and the leading ten covering about 12%. While infection was still active, Seattle patients were enrolled and then followed longitudinally.

Sequencing was carried out using peripheral blood. This receptor was identified in a woman aged 25 to 39 with COVID-19, enrolled during active disease. The chain joins TRBV5-8 to TRBJ1-2; D is ambiguous. The CDR3 bases are TGTGCCAGCCGGAGGGTGGGGGGCTACACCTTC. Translated: CASRRVGGYTF.